A selection of T cell receptor beta chains follows, all from one sample in a study of T cells in Graves' hyperthyroidism and ophthalmopathy. TCRdb used MiXCR to reprocess the multiplex PCR reads, holding one entry per CDR3 protein. The data hold 300,000 to 350,000 distinct CDR3 sequences, with 18% observed a single time. Sequenced input: blood. These receptors were obtained from a woman aged 40 to 49 with Graves' ophthalmopathy. Each CDR3 is given with its conserved first and last residue. A D gene is named only where the DNA matches it firmly. Clone size is not always given. Where it is, it says once, few, many or a class for expanded clones.

abundance: many
d_gene: -
j_gene: TRBJ2-5
v_gene: TRBV10-1
CDR3nt: TGCGCCAGCAGTGAGTCGGTTTTCCTAGAGACCCAGTACTTC
CDR3aa: CASSESVFLETQYF

abundance: many
d_gene: TRBD1
j_gene: TRBJ2-7
v_gene: TRBV11-2
CDR3nt: TGTGCCAGCAGCAGGGACAGGCTCTACGAGCAGTACTTC
CDR3aa: CASSRDRLYEQYF

abundance: many
d_gene: -
j_gene: TRBJ2-5
v_gene: TRBV13
CDR3nt: TGTGCCAGCAGCTCCTACTGGGGCGGGACGGAGACCCAGTACTTC
CDR3aa: CASSSYWGGTETQYF

abundance: -
d_gene: -
j_gene: TRBJ1-1
v_gene: TRBV7-3
CDR3nt: TGTGCCAGCAGCATGACAGGTAACACTGAAGCTTTCTTT
CDR3aa: CASSMTGNTEAFF

abundance: -
d_gene: TRBD2
j_gene: TRBJ2-7
v_gene: TRBV28
CDR3nt: TGTGCCAGCAGCAACGGGAGGCTACGTTACGAGCAGTACTTC
CDR3aa: CASSNGRLRYEQYF

abundance: many
d_gene: TRBD1
j_gene: TRBJ1-2
v_gene: TRBV28
CDR3nt: TGTGCCAGCAGTTTATTCTCCCCCCGGGACAGCTATGGCTACACCTTC
CDR3aa: CASSLFSPRDSYGYTF

abundance: many
d_gene: -
j_gene: TRBJ1-2
v_gene: TRBV5-6
CDR3nt: TGTGCCAGCAGGGAACGCGGCTATGGCTACACCTTC
CDR3aa: CASRERGYGYTF

abundance: few
d_gene: TRBD2
j_gene: TRBJ2-5
v_gene: TRBV7-8
CDR3nt: TGTGCCAGCAGCTCGGTAGCGGGAGGAGGGCAAGAGACCCAGTACTTC
CDR3aa: CASSSVAGGGQETQYF

abundance: many
d_gene: TRBD2
j_gene: TRBJ2-3
v_gene: TRBV12-3/TRBV12-4
CDR3nt: TGTGCCAGCACCACGGGGGGACCCGATACGCAGTATTTT
CDR3aa: CASTTGGPDTQYF

abundance: -
d_gene: -
j_gene: TRBJ2-7
v_gene: TRBV11-1
CDR3nt: TGTGCCAGCAGCCCCCCGGAGAGGGCTAACTCCTACGAGCAGTACTTC
CDR3aa: CASSPPERANSYEQYF

abundance: many
d_gene: -
j_gene: TRBJ1-3
v_gene: TRBV5-1
CDR3nt: TGCGCCAGCAGCTTGTGGTCTCAGGGCCCGAATTCTGGAAACACCATATATTTT
CDR3aa: CASSLWSQGPNSGNTIYF

abundance: many
d_gene: -
j_gene: TRBJ2-2
v_gene: TRBV7-9
CDR3nt: TGTGCCAGCAGCTGGGCCGTGCCCACCGGGGAGCTGTTTTTT
CDR3aa: CASSWAVPTGELFF

abundance: -
d_gene: TRBD2
j_gene: TRBJ2-3
v_gene: TRBV30
CDR3nt: TGTGCCTGGAGTGAGAGCGGGAGGGAAACAGATACGCAGTATTTT
CDR3aa: CAWSESGRETDTQYF

abundance: many
d_gene: -
j_gene: TRBJ1-2
v_gene: TRBV6-4
CDR3nt: TGTGCCGGCAGTGACTCGGTCCTCTATGGCTACACCTTC
CDR3aa: CAGSDSVLYGYTF

abundance: many
d_gene: TRBD1
j_gene: TRBJ2-7
v_gene: TRBV5-1
CDR3nt: TGCGCCAGCAGCTCTAGATCGTGGACAGGCAATTACGAGCAGTACTTC
CDR3aa: CASSSRSWTGNYEQYF